This T cell receptor (beta chain) stems from a study of early T cells in non-severe SARS-CoV-2 infection. For the study at large: From unsorted whole blood, bulk RNA was sequenced, and the chains remained unpaired. The study, taken as a whole, reports: Anti-spike CD8 responses were favored by VDJdb matching, which missed private and CD4 specificities.

Germline V lookup: CDR1 SGHDT, CDR2 YYEEEE. This CDR3 spans 15 amino acids. With V trimmed by 3 bases and J by 0 bases, 6 bases remained unmatched. This clonotype came up a few times. The antigen is undetermined. Attached unique molecular identifiers marked individual cDNA molecules. TCRdb reprocessed the 5' RACE reads with MiXCR, giving one entry per CDR3 protein. This sample carries tens of thousands of distinct CDR3 sequences, 7.5% to 9.5% of them seen once, and the ten largest clones take 3.5% to 4%. The sequence came from an adult who was a healthcare worker with PCR-confirmed SARS-CoV-2 infection or an uninfected control (not recorded which). This sample comprised whole blood, obtained at baseline. V is TRBV5-6 and J is TRBJ2-7; 7 bases align to TRBD1. Here the CDR3 reads CASSWRTGRSYEQYF. CDR3 DNA: TGTGCCAGCAGCTGGCGGACAGGACGCTCCTACGAGCAGTACTTC.